This entry concerns a single TCR beta chain. These data come from a study of control samples from healthy donors and cancer patients. CDR1 SGHDT and CDR2 YYEEEE come from the germline V gene. The CDR3 is 13 amino acids. Trimming cost V 2 bases and J 5 bases, with 10 bases left between them. The data were produced by immunoSEQ multiplex PCR, yet TCRdb's version contains in-frame clones alone and is incomplete. Recorded for this sample: 150,000 to 200,000 clones. The TCR originated in a woman aged 30 to 39 in good health. V usage is TRBV5-6 and J usage is TRBJ2-5, with D possibly TRBD1 on 6 matching bases. The material sequenced was blood. The CDR3 sequence: CASSFDRRETQYF. In DNA form, the CDR3 reads TGTGCCAGCAGCTTCGACAGGCGGGAGACCCAGTACTTC.